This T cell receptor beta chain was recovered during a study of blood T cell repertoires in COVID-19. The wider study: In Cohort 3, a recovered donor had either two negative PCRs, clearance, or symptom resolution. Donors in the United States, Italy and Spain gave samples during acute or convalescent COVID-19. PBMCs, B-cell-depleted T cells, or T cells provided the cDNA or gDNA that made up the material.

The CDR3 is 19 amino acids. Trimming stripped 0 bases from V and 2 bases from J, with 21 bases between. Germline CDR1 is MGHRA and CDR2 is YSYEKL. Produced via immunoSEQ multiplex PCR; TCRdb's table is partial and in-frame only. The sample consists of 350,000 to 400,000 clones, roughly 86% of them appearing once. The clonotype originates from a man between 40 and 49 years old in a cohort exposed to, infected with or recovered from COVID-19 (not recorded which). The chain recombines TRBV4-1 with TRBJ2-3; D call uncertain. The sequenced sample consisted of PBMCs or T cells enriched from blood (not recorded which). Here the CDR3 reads CASSQDLYGNLVNTDTQYF. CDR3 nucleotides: TGCGCCAGCAGCCAAGATTTGTACGGCAATCTAGTTAACACAGATACGCAGTATTTT.